Only a few counts were recorded for the clone carrying this TCR beta chain. Its specificity is unknown. Repertoires were generated with immunoSEQ multiplex PCR, while TCRdb's copy carries only in-frame clones and drops some. The sample lists around 67,000 clones, 80% occurring once. Losses at the gene ends were 6 bases for V and 1 base for J; bases not matched to a gene: 6. The CDR3 is 17 amino acids. The V gene's germline CDR1 is SNHLY and CDR2 FYNNEI. This record belongs to a study of OX40 agonist ivuxolimab in advanced cancers. Overall study findings and caveats: At doses 0.1 to 3.0 mg/kg, CD4+ and CD8+ clones expanded.

The material was CD4+ or CD8+ T cells sorted from blood, obtained in a trial of the OX40 agonist ivuxolimab. The V and J genes are TRBV2 and TRBJ2-6, with 10 bases identical to TRBD1. The receptor comes from an adult with an advanced solid tumor such as melanoma, head and neck, liver or kidney cancer. CDR3 nucleotides: TGTGCCAGCAGCAGGACAGGGGGAAATTCTGGGGCCAACGTCCTGACTTTC. This codes for CASSRTGGNSGANVLTF.